This T cell receptor (beta chain) originates from a study of monozygotic twins with inflammatory bowel disease. Germline V gives CDR1 SGHTA, CDR2 FQGNSA. The length of the CDR3 is 16 residues. Remarks on this clonotype: The antigen is undetermined.

Total RNA amounting to about 3,300 ng went into each TCR library. Added by template switching were UMIs that each held a 6-nucleotide sample barcode. Using the 5' RACE reads, TCRdb records one entry per CDR3 protein without DNA. The table lists approximately 300,000 distinct CDR3 sequences. Findings and caveats of the study: No repertoire similarity difference was seen between concordant and discordant twins; power was possibly limited.

The TCR was taken from a human donor with ulcerative colitis or Crohn's disease, or a healthy co-twin of an affected twin (not recorded which). Sequenced material: blood. This rearrangement joins TRBV7-2 to TRBJ2-1. CDR3 amino acids: CASSLFFRTSDNEQFF.